Listed below are T cell receptor beta chains from one sample, sequenced in a study of cytomegalovirus exposure and HLA in healthy donors. Clones were read by immunoSEQ multiplex PCR, and TCRdb kept only the in-frame ones, dropping some. This table has some 120,000 clones, about three quarters appearing once. Material: PBMCs. These receptors were collected from a man younger than 45 in good health and CMV-seronegative. CDR3s include the opening cysteine and the closing phenylalanine or tryptophan. Fields, in order: J gene, clone size, D gene, V gene, CDR3 DNA, CDR3 protein. D genes are given only for firm matches. The listing skips clone size in some rows; elsewhere it reads once, few, many or a size class.

J: TRBJ2-3
size: .
D: TRBD1
V: TRBV7-7
DNA: TGTGCTAGCGCTCGGGACAGGGGCACAGATACGCAGTATTTT
CDR3: CASARDRGTDTQYF

J: TRBJ2-3
size: once
D: .
V: TRBV4-2
DNA: TGTGCCAGCAGCCAAGATTTGAGGAACACAGATACGCAGTATTTT
CDR3: CASSQDLRNTDTQYF

J: TRBJ2-1
size: .
D: .
V: TRBV6-5
DNA: TGTGCCAGCAGTCCCCTGTCGGCAGGGGCCAATGAGCAGTTCTTC
CDR3: CASSPLSAGANEQFF

J: TRBJ1-5
size: .
D: .
V: TRBV19
DNA: TGTGCCGGCGGTGGCCCGAATCAGCCCCAGCATTTT
CDR3: CAGGGPNQPQHF

J: TRBJ1-6
size: .
D: TRBD1
V: TRBV23-1
DNA: TGCGCCAGCAGTCAAGGTAATGGGGACAGGGTTAATTCACCCCTCCACTTT
CDR3: CASSQGNGDRVNSPLHF

J: TRBJ1-3
size: few
D: .
V: TRBV20-1
DNA: TGCAGTGCCAGGGAAAACACCATATATTTT
CDR3: CSARENTIYF

J: TRBJ1-2
size: .
D: .
V: TRBV5-6
DNA: TGTGCCAGCAGCTTGGGACAGCCCTTCGGCTATGGCTACACCTTC
CDR3: CASSLGQPFGYGYTF

J: TRBJ1-6
size: .
D: TRBD1
V: TRBV15
DNA: TGTGCCACCAGCAGAGTTAAGGGGGCCGGGAATTCACCCCTCCACTTT
CDR3: CATSRVKGAGNSPLHF

J: TRBJ2-3
size: .
D: TRBD2
V: TRBV9
DNA: TGTGCCAGCAGCGGACGGGGGGTAACAGATACGCAGTATTTT
CDR3: CASSGRGVTDTQYF

J: TRBJ2-7
size: .
D: TRBD1
V: TRBV28
DNA: TGTGCCAGCAGTTTAGCCGGGACAGGGGGCTACGAGCAGTACTTC
CDR3: CASSLAGTGGYEQYF

J: TRBJ1-2
size: .
D: TRBD1
V: TRBV5-4
DNA: TGTGCCAGCAGCCTCGGACAGGGGATCGCAGACTATGGCTACACCTTC
CDR3: CASSLGQGIADYGYTF

J: TRBJ1-6
size: .
D: .
V: TRBV27
DNA: TGTGCCAGCAGTTTAAATAGTAGGAGCTCCTATAATTCACCCCTCCACTTT
CDR3: CASSLNSRSSYNSPLHF

J: TRBJ2-7
size: few
D: TRBD2
V: TRBV2
DNA: TGTGCCAGCAGGACTAGCGGGGGATACTACGAGCAGTACTTC
CDR3: CASRTSGGYYEQYF

J: TRBJ1-2
size: .
D: .
V: TRBV19
DNA: TGTGCCAGTAGTATAGGTGAGGGAGTCGGCTATGGCTACACCTTC
CDR3: CASSIGEGVGYGYTF

J: TRBJ2-3
size: .
D: TRBD2
V: TRBV10-3
DNA: TGTGCCATCAGTGATCGCGGGGGGGCCGGCGATACGCAGTATTTT
CDR3: CAISDRGGAGDTQYF

J: TRBJ2-2
size: once
D: .
V: TRBV30
DNA: TGTGCCTTCGCCCGAGAAAAAGTCGAACACACCGGGGAGCTGTTTTTT
CDR3: CAFAREKVEHTGELFF

J: TRBJ2-7
size: .
D: TRBD2
V: TRBV19
DNA: TGTGCCAGTAGTAGGACTAGCGCCAACGAGCAGTACTTC
CDR3: CASSRTSANEQYF

J: TRBJ1-3
size: .
D: .
V: TRBV6-5
DNA: TGTGCCAGCAGTACACAGGGTCCTGGAAACACCATATATTTT
CDR3: CASSTQGPGNTIYF

J: TRBJ2-6
size: .
D: .
V: TRBV6-4
DNA: TGTGCCAGCAGCGAACAGGGCTCTGGGGCCAACGTCCTGACTTTC
CDR3: CASSEQGSGANVLTF

J: TRBJ2-3
size: once
D: .
V: TRBV4-2
DNA: TGTGCCAGCAGCCAAGTATCAGTGGCGCAGTATTTT
CDR3: CASSQVSVAQYF

J: TRBJ2-7
size: .
D: .
V: TRBV21-1
DNA: TGTGCCAGCAGCGGCCGGGACAGGGCCGACGAGCAGTACTTC
CDR3: CASSGRDRADEQYF

J: TRBJ2-2
size: .
D: .
V: TRBV4-1
DNA: TGCGCCAGCAGCATACGGGACTCCAACACCGGGGAGCTGTTTTTT
CDR3: CASSIRDSNTGELFF

J: TRBJ1-2
size: .
D: TRBD1
V: TRBV30
DNA: TGTGCCTTAGACAGGGGAGGAAGTGGCTACACCTTC
CDR3: CALDRGGSGYTF

J: TRBJ1-5
size: .
D: TRBD1
V: TRBV7-2
DNA: TGTGCCAGCAGCCATTGGGACAGGGATCAGCCCCAGCATTTT
CDR3: CASSHWDRDQPQHF

J: TRBJ2-1
size: few
D: TRBD1
V: TRBV4-1
DNA: TGCGCCAGCAGCCAAGATGTGGGACAGGGGAGGAATGAGCAGTTCTTC
CDR3: CASSQDVGQGRNEQFF

J: TRBJ1-2
size: .
D: TRBD1
V: TRBV13
DNA: TGTGCCAGCAGCTTAATAGGACAGGGATTTCGTTTAGATGGCTACACCTTC
CDR3: CASSLIGQGFRLDGYTF

J: TRBJ2-2
size: .
D: .
V: TRBV7-2
DNA: TGTGCCAGCAGTTCGCGGACTGGGACCGGGGAGCTGTTTTTT
CDR3: CASSSRTGTGELFF

J: TRBJ2-5
size: .
D: .
V: TRBV4-2
DNA: TGTGCCAGCAGCCAAAGGTCCAGGGACCAAGAGACCCAGTACTTC
CDR3: CASSQRSRDQETQYF

J: TRBJ2-3
size: .
D: TRBD2
V: TRBV4-1
DNA: TGCGCCAGCAGCCAAGCGGGGGATAGCGGGGGAGGAGATACGCAGTATTTT
CDR3: CASSQAGDSGGGDTQYF

J: TRBJ2-5
size: once
D: TRBD2
V: TRBV19
DNA: TGTGCCAGTAGTAAACGGACTAGCGGCGGCCAAGAGACCCAGTACTTC
CDR3: CASSKRTSGGQETQYF

J: TRBJ2-3
size: .
D: .
V: TRBV5-4
DNA: TGTGCCAGCAGCTTGACGACTAGTAAAGATACGCAGTATTTT
CDR3: CASSLTTSKDTQYF

J: TRBJ1-6
size: .
D: TRBD1
V: TRBV5-1
DNA: TGCGCCAGCAGCTTGGCGGGACAGGGTAATAATTCACCCCTCCACTTT
CDR3: CASSLAGQGNNSPLHF

J: TRBJ1-1
size: .
D: TRBD1
V: TRBV14
DNA: TGTGCCAGCAGCCAGAACAGGGGAACAATGAACACTGAAGCTTTCTTT
CDR3: CASSQNRGTMNTEAFF

J: TRBJ2-7
size: .
D: TRBD1
V: TRBV27
DNA: TGTGCCAGCAGTCCAATCCGGGACAGGAGAATTCACGAGCAGTACTTC
CDR3: CASSPIRDRRIHEQYF

J: TRBJ2-2
size: .
D: TRBD1
V: TRBV5-5
DNA: TGTGCCAGCAGCACTAACAGGGGGCATGGTGCCGGGGAGCTGTTTTTT
CDR3: CASSTNRGHGAGELFF

J: TRBJ2-6
size: .
D: .
V: TRBV7-9
DNA: TGTTCCAGCAGCCGCATAGGAGGGGGCAGTGGGGCCAACGTCCTGACTTTC
CDR3: CSSSRIGGGSGANVLTF

J: TRBJ2-6
size: many
D: .
V: TRBV30
DNA: TGTGCCTGGAGTCGACTGGCGAGGGGGGCCAACGTCCTGACTTTC
CDR3: CAWSRLARGANVLTF

J: TRBJ2-7
size: .
D: .
V: TRBV7-8
DNA: TGTGCCAGCAGCTTAGTTGGGGGCGTCTACGAGCAGTACTTC
CDR3: CASSLVGGVYEQYF

J: TRBJ1-1
size: .
D: TRBD1
V: TRBV27
DNA: TGTGCCAGCAGTTACGAGACAGGGGGCGCGAACACTGAAGCTTTCTTT
CDR3: CASSYETGGANTEAFF

J: TRBJ2-7
size: .
D: .
V: TRBV28
DNA: TGTGCCAGCAGTTCTACTTGGACAGAATTCTACGAGCAGTACTTC
CDR3: CASSSTWTEFYEQYF

J: TRBJ2-1
size: .
D: TRBD1
V: TRBV19
DNA: TGTGCCAGTAGTATAGTCTGGGGGGACAGGGATTTCTTC
CDR3: CASSIVWGDRDFF

J: TRBJ2-7
size: few
D: TRBD1
V: TRBV29-1
DNA: TGCAGCGTTGTGGACAGGGGGGTTTTGTACGAGCAGTACTTC
CDR3: CSVVDRGVLYEQYF

J: TRBJ1-1
size: .
D: TRBD1
V: TRBV7-9
DNA: TGTGCCAGCGGCGATAGATCAGACAGGGGGCGGTTAGGGACCCAAGAAGCTTTCTTT
CDR3: CASGDRSDRGRLGTQEAFF

J: TRBJ1-2
size: .
D: TRBD1
V: TRBV2
DNA: TGTGCCAGCAGAGCGGACAGGAACTATGGCTACACCTTC
CDR3: CASRADRNYGYTF

J: TRBJ1-1
size: .
D: .
V: TRBV5-1
DNA: TGCGCCAGCAGCTTGGCCTCTTACAGCTCAGGGCCCGAGCAGGCTTTCTTT
CDR3: CASSLASYSSGPEQAFF

J: TRBJ1-2
size: .
D: .
V: TRBV4-3
DNA: TGCGCCAGCAGCCAAGACGCAGGGGTGTTTGGCTACACCTTC
CDR3: CASSQDAGVFGYTF

J: TRBJ2-7
size: .
D: .
V: TRBV28
DNA: TGTGCCGCTAGGGGGGGTTGGCCAGACGAGCAGTACTTC
CDR3: CAARGGWPDEQYF

J: TRBJ2-7
size: .
D: .
V: TRBV6-5
DNA: TGTGCCAGCAGCCGCGGGAACCCACCCACCTACGAGCAGTACTTC
CDR3: CASSRGNPPTYEQYF

J: TRBJ1-5
size: .
D: .
V: TRBV5-1
DNA: TGCGCCAGCAGCCCACTGGGGAGAACGGATCAGCCCCAGCATTTT
CDR3: CASSPLGRTDQPQHF

J: TRBJ1-3
size: .
D: TRBD1
V: TRBV5-1
DNA: TGCGCCAGCAGCCGGGACAGCTCTGGAAACACCATATATTTT
CDR3: CASSRDSSGNTIYF

J: TRBJ1-1
size: few
D: TRBD1
V: TRBV19
DNA: TGTGCCAGTAGTCCCAGACAGGGGACGGCTGAAGCTTTCTTT
CDR3: CASSPRQGTAEAFF

J: TRBJ2-1
size: few
D: .
V: TRBV10-2
DNA: TGCGCCAGCCGGGATGTTAACTACAATGAGCAGTTCTTC
CDR3: CASRDVNYNEQFF

J: TRBJ1-1
size: .
D: .
V: TRBV2
DNA: TGTGCCAGCAGTGAAGCCACCGGGACTATCGATGAAGCTTTCTTT
CDR3: CASSEATGTIDEAFF

J: TRBJ2-7
size: .
D: TRBD2
V: TRBV10-1
DNA: TGCGCCAGCAGTGTAAGCGGGGGGACGGGGGAGCAGTACTTC
CDR3: CASSVSGGTGEQYF

J: TRBJ2-6
size: .
D: TRBD1
V: TRBV25-1
DNA: TGTGCCAGCAGTGAATTGGGGTGGGACAGCTCTGGGGCCAACGTCCTGACTTTC
CDR3: CASSELGWDSSGANVLTF

J: TRBJ2-7
size: few
D: TRBD1
V: TRBV11-2
DNA: TGTGCCAGCAGCTCCCCAGGGGGCATCTACGAGCAGTACTTC
CDR3: CASSSPGGIYEQYF

J: TRBJ1-4
size: .
D: TRBD1
V: TRBV28
DNA: TGTGCCAGCAGTTTCGAACCGGGACAGATGAATGAAAAACTGTTTTTT
CDR3: CASSFEPGQMNEKLFF